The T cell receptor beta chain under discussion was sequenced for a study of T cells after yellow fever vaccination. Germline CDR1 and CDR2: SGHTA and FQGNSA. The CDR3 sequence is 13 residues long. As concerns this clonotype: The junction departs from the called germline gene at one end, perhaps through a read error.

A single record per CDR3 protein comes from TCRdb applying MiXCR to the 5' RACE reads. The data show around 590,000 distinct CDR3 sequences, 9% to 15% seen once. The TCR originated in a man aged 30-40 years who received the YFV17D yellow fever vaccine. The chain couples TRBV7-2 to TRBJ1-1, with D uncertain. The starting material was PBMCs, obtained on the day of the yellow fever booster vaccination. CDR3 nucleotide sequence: TGTGCCAGCATCTTAGTATTTGACACTGAAGCTTTCTTT. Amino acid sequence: CASILVFDTEAFF.